The T cell receptor beta chain described here comes from a study of radiotherapy plus CTLA-4 blockade in lung cancer. As concerns this clone: Its antigen is not known.

The CDR3 is made up of 15 amino acids. V gave up 1 base and J gave up 2 bases, with 9 bases separating them. In germline, CDR1 is MGHRA, CDR2 YSYEKL. Sequencing was performed with immunoSEQ multiplex PCR; in TCRdb, only in-frame clones are kept and a portion is missing. The sample yields more than 40,000 clones, 55% to 80% seen once. Focal radiation plus CTLA-4 blockade with ipilimumab was administered to patients who had chemo-refractory metastatic non-small-cell lung cancer. Study observations and caveats: Expansion in blood of tumor-derived TCR clones was seen after radiotherapy plus ipilimumab.

The sequenced sample was peripheral blood, obtained from a patient treated with radiotherapy plus ipilimumab. This sequence was found in a human donor with non-small cell lung cancer who had a complete response to radiotherapy plus ipilimumab. The rearrangement uses TRBV4-1 and TRBJ2-1, with a possible D match to TRBD1 (6 bases). The chain's CDR3 is CASSQGGTTYNEQFF. In DNA form, the CDR3 reads TGCGCCAGCAGCCAAGGAGGGACAACCTACAATGAGCAGTTCTTC.